This T cell receptor beta chain was sequenced during a study of blood T cell repertoires in COVID-19. Looking at the study overall: Material from acute and convalescent COVID-19 was sourced from the United States, Italy and Spain. PBMCs, B-cell-depleted T cells, or T cells were the source of the cDNA or gDNA that made up the material.

The CDR3 has 13 amino acids. The V end was cut by 2 bases, the J end by 8 bases, with 10 bases between. CDR1 SGHRS and CDR2 YFSETQ come from the germline V gene. Sequencing was performed with immunoSEQ multiplex PCR; in TCRdb, only in-frame clones are kept and a portion is missing. The table shows tens of thousands of clones, with around four fifths occurring only once. This TCR derives from a woman in her 70s with acute or convalescent COVID-19. The rearrangement uses TRBV5-1 and TRBJ1-4; D gene uncertain. The source material was peripheral blood. CDR3 nucleotide sequence: TGCGCCAGCAGCTTCCGGGAGGAAGAAAAACTGTTTTTT. Translating it yields CASSFREEEKLFF. The whole variable domain, filled in from reference TRBV5-1 and TRBJ1-4, reads KAGVTQTPRYLIKTRGQQVTLSCSPISGHRSVSWYQQTPGQGLQFLFEYFSETQRNKGNFPGRFSGRQFSNSRSEMNVSTLELGDSALYLCASSFREEEKLFFGSGTQLSVL.